The 13 T cell receptor beta chains below all came from one sample that was sequenced in a study of technical replicates of blood from a few donors. The method was immunoSEQ multiplex PCR; TCRdb's version includes in-frame clones alone and lacks a portion of them. The table records under 70,000 clones, around 83% of them present only once. Sequencing was performed on PBMCs. All receptors come from a human donor in good health. Some clones in this sample may be carry-over from other donors' samples.

This sequence joins TRBV6-5 and TRBJ2-3, with 11 nucleotides matching TRBD2. The V segment lost 0 bases and the J segment 3 bases; nucleotides outside the gene matches: 2. This CDR3 region has 16 residues. Germline loops: CDR1 MNHEY, CDR2 SVGAGI. As DNA, the CDR3 is TGTGCCAGCAGTTACTCGACTAGCGGGGCTACAGATACGCAGTATTTT. It translates to CASSYSTSGATDTQYF.

The rearrangement links TRBV11-2 to TRBJ1-4; possible D gene TRBD1, 6 bases. V lost 11 bases to trimming and J lost 8 bases, with 15 bases between them. Germline V CDR1 and CDR2: SGHAT, FQNNGV. There are 12 residues in the CDR3. CDR3 coding DNA: TGTGCCTGGGGGCCTAATAGCGAAAAACTGTTTTTT. It specifies CAWGPNSEKLFF.

The chain joins TRBV5-1 to TRBJ2-2; D might be TRBD1 (6 bases). V was pared by 6 bases and J by 3 bases, with 15 bases between. Germline V CDR1 and CDR2: SGHRS, YFSETQ. The CDR3 length is 15 residues. CDR3 sequence: CASTEVRGDTGELFF. CDR3 bases: TGCGCCAGCACCGAGGTCAGGGGAGACACCGGGGAGCTGTTTTTT.

This clone was found once. The chain uses TRBV7-2 and TRBJ1-2; maybe TRBD1 (6 bases). CDR1 SGHTA and CDR2 FQGNSA come from the germline V gene. The CDR3 length is 14 residues. V was trimmed by 5 bases and J by 8 bases, leaving 18 bases between them. CDR3 region: CASSILRGEGGYTF. The CDR3 DNA is TGTGCCAGCAGCATCCTCAGGGGTGAGGGCGGCTACACCTTC.

V and J are TRBV19 and TRBJ2-5; the match to TRBD1 covers 8 bases. This CDR3 is built from 16 residues. V gave up 5 bases and J gave up 0 bases; unmatched junction bases: 8. The germline gives CDR1 LNHDA, CDR2 SQIVND (reference sequence). The CDR3 DNA reads as TGTGCCAGTAGTCCTCGCCGGACAGGGAACCAAGAGACCCAGTACTTC. Its protein product is CASSPRRTGNQETQYF. Looking up the rest from reference TRBV19 and TRBJ2-5 gives the full variable domain: DGGITQSPKYLFRKEGQNVTLSCEQNLNHDAMYWYRQDPGQGLRLIYYSQIVNDFQKGDIAEGYSVSREKKESFPLTVTSAQKNPTAFYLCASSPRRTGNQETQYFGPGTRLLVL.

This chain uses TRBV4-3 with TRBJ1-2, with D uncertain. This CDR3 spans 14 amino acids. Germline-derived CDR1 and CDR2 are LGHNA and YSLEER. Trimming left V 0 bases short and J 2 bases short, with 7 bases between. CDR3 amino acids: CASSQDRGNYGYTF. The DNA for the CDR3 is TGCGCCAGCAGCCAAGATCGAGGGAACTATGGCTACACCTTC.

The chain links TRBV7-5 to TRBJ1-4; the D call TRBD1 from the table was never checked on the DNA. TRBV7-5 is a known pseudogene. The CDR3 covers 14 residues. CDR3 residues: CARTRGRPNEKLFF. The CDR3 DNA reads as TGTGCCAGAACCAGGGGGCGACCTAATGAAAAACTGTTTTTT.

This clone came up once. V and J are TRBV30 and TRBJ1-5; the D gene is possibly TRBD1 (5 bases). Germline V gene sequence: CDR1 GTSNPN, CDR2 SVGIG (reference sequence). Trimming took off 2 bases at V and 2 bases at J, with 13 bases between the two ends. The CDR3 consists of 15 residues. The CDR3 region is CAWSTGEWGNQPQHF. CDR3 bases: TGTGCCTGGAGTACGGGGGAATGGGGCAATCAGCCCCAGCATTTT.

This chain uses TRBV9 with TRBJ2-1, with 7 bases aligning to TRBD1. CDR3 length equals 16 residues. The germline V gene encodes CDR1 SGDLS and CDR2 YYNGEE. Trimming at V came to 2 bases and at J to 2 bases, leaving 7 bases not matched to a gene. The CDR3 protein is CASSVRVQGTYNEQFF. For the CDR3, the DNA is TGTGCCAGCAGCGTGAGGGTACAGGGGACCTACAATGAGCAGTTCTTC.

This clone came up once. The rearrangement links TRBV19 to TRBJ1-2; possible D gene TRBD1, 6 bases. This CDR3 region has 12 residues. V lost 8 bases and J lost 2, with 9 bases in between. Germline-derived CDR1 and CDR2 are LNHDA and SQIVND (reference sequence). CDR3 in DNA: TGTGCCAGTGCCCAGGGGAACTATGGCTACACCTTC. It translates to CASAQGNYGYTF.

The chain employs TRBV9 and TRBJ2-1, with 8 positions matching TRBD2. The CDR3 has 16 amino acids. Looked up from germline, CDR1 is SGDLS and CDR2 is YYNGEE. V trimming: 4 bases; J trimming: 6 bases; junction bases outside the gene matches: 12. This CDR3 is CASSPPSGGLLNEQFF. DNA for the CDR3: TGTGCCAGCAGCCCCCCCTCGGGAGGGCTACTCAATGAGCAGTTCTTC.

V usage is TRBV18 and J usage is TRBJ1-1; tentative D call: TRBD1 (6 bases). There are 13 residues in the CDR3. Trimming cost V 0 bases and J 5 bases, with 7 bases left between them. Germline assignment: CDR1 KGHSH and CDR2 LQKENI. The CDR3 DNA sequence: TGTGCCAGCTCACCACCTCAGGGGACTGAAGCTTTCTTT. It encodes CASSPPQGTEAFF.

This clone was seen only a few times. The chain is built from TRBV7-2 and TRBJ1-6; D ambiguous. The CDR3 extends over 12 amino acids. Germline values: CDR1 SGHTA, CDR2 FQGNSA. The V and J ends lost 5 bases and 9 bases respectively, with 8 bases between them. The chain's CDR3 is CASSRTSSPLHF. The CDR3 nucleotides are TGTGCCAGCAGCCGCACAAGTTCACCCCTCCACTTT.